This TCR beta chain was found in a study of CD8+ T cells in alopecia areata. Sample treatment: oral pan-JAK inhibitor, 5-10 mg twice daily. Specimens obtained from alopecia areata patients comprised lesional scalp punch biopsies and peripheral blood. A word on this clone: Its antigen is currently unknown.

The V end lost 4 bases, the J end lost 2 bases, and 12 bases lay between the germline ends. The CDR3 contains 14 residues. CDR1 SGHRS and CDR2 YFSETQ come from the germline V gene. As the sequencing template, cDNA was produced by extracting RNA and reverse transcribing it. Profiled with immunoSEQ multiplex PCR; TCRdb holds only in-frame clones, not every one. This table holds roughly 190,000 clones, more than 55% found once. Broader study findings: Amid tofacitinib therapy, many expanded lesional clones stayed present in scalp and blood. Tissue-resident alphabeta T cells belonging to normal skin likewise get sequenced within scalp specimens. For lesional scalp, especially alopecia totalis/universalis, clonality was higher than in normal scalp.

The sequence came from a human donor with alopecia areata. The chain has TRBV5-1 and TRBJ1-1, with unresolved D. The sample consisted of CD4+ T cells sorted from blood, taken at week 4, from a patient treated with tofacitinib. The CDR3 DNA follows: TGCGCCAGCAGCCGGGCGACGGTTAACACTGAAGCTTTCTTT. It is translated as CASSRATVNTEAFF.